This T cell receptor (beta chain) emerged from a study of shared clonotypes between healthy human individuals. Using approximately 190 ng DNA, some 30,000 T cell genomes, the sorted-subset replicate PCRs were run. The data were produced by immunoSEQ multiplex PCR, yet TCRdb's version contains in-frame clones alone and is incomplete. The sample has 1.5 million to 2.5 million clones; roughly 94% are singletons. Overall study results and limits: Though the depth was large, rarefaction showed that sorted-subset sequencing was incomplete. Four donors shared about 5% of their naive CD4 clonotypes. The genetic and exposure-history diversity represented was limited by few donors.

Terminally differentiated effector memory CD45RA+ cells were excluded from the naive CD8 cells, which were CD45RO-negative and positively selected for CCR7. The germline gives CDR1 LNHDA, CDR2 SQIVND (reference sequence). V was trimmed by 9 bases and J by 1 base, leaving 25 bases between them. The CDR3 consists of 18 residues. Concerning this clone itself: Its antigen is not known.

The clonotype was recovered from a man aged 18 to 29 in good health. The sequenced sample was naive CD8+ T cells sorted from blood. The chain uses TRBV19 and TRBJ1-5, with a weak D call TRBD1 (5 bases). The CDR3 loop is CASTIGAVFTSSNQPQHF. CDR3 nucleotides: TGTGCCAGCACAATCGGGGCGGTTTTTACCTCGAGCAATCAGCCCCAGCATTTT.